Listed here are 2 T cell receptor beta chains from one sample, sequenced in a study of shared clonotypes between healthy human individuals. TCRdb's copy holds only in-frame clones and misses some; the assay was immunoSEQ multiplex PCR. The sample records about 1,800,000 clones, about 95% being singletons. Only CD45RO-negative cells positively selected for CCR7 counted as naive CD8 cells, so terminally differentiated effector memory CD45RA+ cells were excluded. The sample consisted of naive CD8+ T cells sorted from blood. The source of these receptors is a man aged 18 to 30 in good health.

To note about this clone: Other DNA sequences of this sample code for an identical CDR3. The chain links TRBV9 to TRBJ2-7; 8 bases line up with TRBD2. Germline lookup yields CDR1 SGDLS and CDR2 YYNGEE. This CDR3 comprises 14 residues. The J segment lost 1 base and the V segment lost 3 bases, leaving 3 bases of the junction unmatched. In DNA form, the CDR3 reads TGTGCCAGCAGCGCCAGCGGGGGTTCCTACGAGCAGTACTTC. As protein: CASSASGGSYEQYF.

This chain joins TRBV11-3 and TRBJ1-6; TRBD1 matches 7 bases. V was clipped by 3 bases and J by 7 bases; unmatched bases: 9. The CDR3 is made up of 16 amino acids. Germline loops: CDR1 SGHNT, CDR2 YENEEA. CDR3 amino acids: CASSFWDRRNNSPLHF. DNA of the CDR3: TGTGCCAGCAGCTTTTGGGACAGACGGAACAATTCACCCCTCCACTTT. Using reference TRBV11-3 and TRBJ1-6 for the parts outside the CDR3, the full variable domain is EAGVVQSPRYKIIEKKQPVAFWCNPISGHNTLYWYLQNLGQGPELLIRYENEEAVDDSQLPKDRFSAERLKGVDSTLKIQPAELGDSAVYLCASSFWDRRNNSPLHFGNGTRLTVT.